These 23 T cell receptor beta chains were all obtained from the same sample, sequenced in a study of cytomegalovirus exposure and HLA in healthy donors. The PCR made use of 60 Vbeta and 13 Jbeta primers. Sequencing used immunoSEQ multiplex PCR; TCRdb keeps in-frame clones, though not all of them. In the table there are 200,000 or so clones, approximately 80% of which are singletons. What was sequenced was PBMCs. Every receptor here comes from a woman under 30 in good health and CMV-seropositive.

The CDR3: CASLAPPPGNEQFF. CDR3 in DNA: TGTGCCAGCCTCGCCCCTCCCCCGGGGAATGAGCAGTTCTTC. The rearrangement uses TRBV6-6 and TRBJ2-1; D is perhaps TRBD2 (5 bases). Germline V gene sequence: CDR1 MNHNY, CDR2 SVGAGI (reference sequence). V lost 8 bases to trimming and J lost 7 bases, with 18 bases between them. The CDR3 sequence is 14 residues long.

The gene calls are TRBV7-8 and TRBJ2-1; 10 nucleotides line up with TRBD2. Germline lookup yields CDR1 SGHVS and CDR2 FQNEAQ. J gave up 7 bases and V 9 bases, and 9 bases lay outside the gene matches. This CDR3 region has 14 residues. The CDR3: CASQLAGKGNEQFF. The CDR3 bases are TGTGCCAGTCAACTAGCGGGGAAAGGTAATGAGCAGTTCTTC. The full variable domain, completed using reference TRBV7-8 and TRBJ2-1, is GAGVSQSPRYKVAKRGQDVALRCDPISGHVSLFWYQQALGQGPEFLTYFQNEAQLDKSGLPSDRFFAERPEGSVSTLKIQRTQQEDSAVYLCASQLAGKGNEQFFGPGTRLTVL.

The rearrangement joins TRBV28 to TRBJ2-6; TRBD2 matches 7 bases. The germline gives CDR1 MDHEN, CDR2 SYDVKM. This CDR3 has 16 amino acids. V lost 7 bases to trimming and J lost 0 bases; unmatched junction nucleotides: 6. CDR3 amino acids: CASTPGGSSGANVLTF. DNA of the CDR3: TGTGCCAGCACCCCGGGGGGAAGCTCTGGGGCCAACGTCCTGACTTTC.

In this sample, this clone turned up a few times. The genes are TRBV30 and TRBJ2-5; D is perhaps TRBD2 (6 bases). CDR3 length: 12 amino acids. Germline CDR1 and CDR2: GTSNPN and SVGIG (reference sequence). Trimming cost V 0 bases and J 5 bases, with 7 bases left between them. The chain's CDR3 is CAWSVSGETQYF. The CDR3 bases are TGTGCCTGGAGTGTAAGCGGGGAGACCCAGTACTTC.

This clone was observed once. V is TRBV5-4 and J is TRBJ1-3; 9 positions agree with TRBD1. J was trimmed by 4 bases and V by 4 bases; bases with no gene match: 9. The CDR3 loop spans 16 amino acids. The germline V gene encodes CDR1 SGHNT and CDR2 YYREEE (reference sequence). CDR3 coding DNA: TGTGCCAGCAGCCCAGCCCCGACAGGGGGAGGAAACACCATATATTTT. It encodes CASSPAPTGGGNTIYF.

This chain joins TRBV4-1 and TRBJ1-6; D uncertain. The CDR3 runs to 17 residues. Germline CDR1 and CDR2: MGHRA and YSYEKL. The germline V and J ends were trimmed by 2 bases and 0 bases, with 11 bases remaining between them. The CDR3 spells CASSQTALSSYNSPLHF. The CDR3 nucleotides read TGCGCCAGCAGCCAAACAGCCTTAAGCTCCTATAATTCACCCCTCCACTTT.

This rearrangement joins TRBV30 to TRBJ2-3; 9 nucleotides align to TRBD2. CDR3 size: 14 residues. With V trimmed by 3 bases and J by 1 base, 2 bases remained unmatched. CDR1 is GTSNPN, CDR2 SVGIG, per germline (reference sequence). The CDR3 bases are TGTGCCTGGAGGCCTAGCGGGGGCACAGATACGCAGTATTTT. Residues: CAWRPSGGTDTQYF.

V usage is TRBV6-6 and J usage is TRBJ2-1; D gene ambiguous. This CDR3 comprises 12 residues. The V gene's germline CDR1 is MNHNY and CDR2 SVGAGI (reference sequence). The V end was cut by 6 bases, the J end by 10 bases, with 13 bases between. The CDR3 is CASSTAPREQFF. The DNA for the CDR3 is TGTGCCAGCAGCACGGCCCCGAGGGAGCAGTTCTTC.

The J gene is TRBJ2-3, the V gene TRBV14; TRBD2 matches at 13 bases. The trim removed 3 bases at V and 9 bases at J, leaving 9 bases unmatched. This CDR3 contains 16 residues. Germline values: CDR1 SGHDN, CDR2 FVKESK. The CDR3 DNA reads TGTGCCAGCAGCCAGGAGGGACTAGCGGGGCGGGGGACGCAGTATTTT. Residues: CASSQEGLAGRGTQYF.

In its sample, this clone was seen once. This chain links TRBV6-5 with TRBJ1-1, with D unclear. Germline lookup yields CDR1 MNHEY and CDR2 SVGAGI. This CDR3 has 8 amino acids. CDR3 nucleotides: TGTGCGGCAGGATCAGCTTTCTTT. Protein product: CAAGSAFF.

This chain uses TRBV14 with TRBJ1-5; D call uncertain. This CDR3 comprises 14 residues. Germline V gene data show CDR1 as SGHDN and CDR2 as FVKESK. V lost 3 bases and J 3 bases, leaving 9 bases between the germline ends. CDR3 loop: CASSHVGLNQPQHF. CDR3 DNA sequence: TGTGCCAGCAGCCACGTAGGACTCAATCAGCCCCAGCATTTT. Supplemented by reference TRBV14 and TRBJ1-5, the full variable domain reads EAGVTQFPSHSVIEKGQTVTLRCDPISGHDNLYWYRRVMGKEIKFLLHFVKESKQDESGMPNNRFLAERTGGTYSTLKVQPAELEDSGVYFCASSHVGLNQPQHFGDGTRLSIL.

The rearrangement uses TRBV10-1 and TRBJ2-1; 8 nucleotides agree with TRBD2. The CDR3 is 17 residues long. Germline CDR1 is WNHNN and CDR2 is SYGVQD (reference sequence). J was trimmed by 2 bases and V by 6 bases; bases with no gene match: 12. CDR3 in DNA: TGCGCCAGCAGCCCTTGGACTAGCACTCGGACCTACAATGAGCAGTTCTTC. Amino acids: CASSPWTSTRTYNEQFF.

This chain uses TRBV29-1 with TRBJ1-2, with D possibly TRBD1 on 6 matching bases. Germline assignment: CDR1 SQVTM and CDR2 ANQGSEA. CDR3 length equals 12 residues. The CDR3 bases are TGCAGTGCAGCCACCAGGGGCTATGGCTACACCTTC. Translation: CSAATRGYGYTF.

The rearrangement links TRBV19 to TRBJ2-7; D possibly corresponds to TRBD2 (5 bases). V gave up 5 bases and J gave up 4 bases, with 18 bases separating them. CDR1 is LNHDA, CDR2 SQIVND, per germline (reference sequence). This CDR3 has 15 residues. CDR3 DNA: TGTGCCAGTAGTCCCTGGACGGGGAACCTTTACGAGCAGTACTTC. Encoded protein: CASSPWTGNLYEQYF.

This chain links TRBV2 with TRBJ2-7; D ambiguous. The CDR3 extends over 13 amino acids. The V end was cut by 8 bases, the J end by 6 bases, with 17 bases between. Germline CDR1 and CDR2: SNHLY and FYNNEI. DNA of the CDR3: TGTGCCAGCGTGAGTAAAATTGCCGGCGAGCAGTACTTC. It specifies CASVSKIAGEQYF.

The chain recombines TRBV11-2 with TRBJ2-5; 9 positions match TRBD1. Trimming at V came to 1 base and at J to 4 bases, leaving 7 bases not matched to a gene. The CDR3 has 16 residues. CDR1 and CDR2 (germline): SGHAT, FQNNGV. CDR3 amino acids: CASSLVGQGRIETQYF. As DNA, the CDR3 is TGTGCCAGCAGCTTAGTGGGACAGGGTAGAATAGAGACCCAGTACTTC.

This chain joins TRBV5-6 and TRBJ2-5; D unresolved. With 1 base removed from V and 5 bases from J, the gap between germline ends came to 15 bases. The V gene's germline CDR1 is SGHDT and CDR2 YYEEEE. This CDR3 is 15 amino acids long. In DNA, the CDR3 is TGTGCCAGCAGCTTGATGCCCGGGTCGGAGGAGACCCAGTACTTC. Protein: CASSLMPGSEETQYF.

CDR3 amino acids: CASSVRRTGVTEAFF. The CDR3 nucleotides are TGTGCCAGCAGTGTTAGAAGGACAGGGGTGACTGAAGCTTTCTTT. The chain carries TRBV6-1 and TRBJ1-1; 9 bases fit TRBD1. The CDR3 extends over 15 amino acids. In germline, CDR1 is MNHNS, CDR2 SASEGT. V was clipped by 4 bases and J by 5 bases; unmatched bases: 8.

The V and J genes are TRBV29-1 and TRBJ2-1; weak D call: TRBD2 (6 bases). The CDR3 covers 11 residues. The V end lost 5 bases, the J end lost 7 bases, and 9 bases lay between the germline ends. Germline V gives CDR1 SQVTM, CDR2 ANQGSEA. CDR3 nucleotide sequence: TGCAGCGTTTATGGGGGGAATGAGCAGTTCTTC. This codes for CSVYGGNEQFF.

V gene TRBV27 combines with J gene TRBJ2-7; D is possibly TRBD1 (7 bases). Germline V lookup: CDR1 MNHEY, CDR2 SMNVEV (reference sequence). With 6 bases removed from V and 2 bases from J, the gap between germline ends came to 20 bases. The length of the CDR3 is 16 residues. Here the CDR3 DNA reads TGTGCCAGCAGCCTACCCGACAGGGAGGTCCCCTACGAGCAGTACGTC. It codes for CASSLPDREVPYEQYV.

The genes are TRBV7-2 and TRBJ2-3; 8 positions agree with TRBD2. Germline V gene lookup returns CDR1 SGHTA and CDR2 FQGNSA. CDR3 length: 14 amino acids. The V gene end was trimmed by 8 bases and the J gene end by 4 bases; junction bases not matched to a gene: 8. CDR3 DNA sequence: TGTGCCAGCCGACCGGGACTAGGGGCAGATACGCAGTATTTT. The encoded protein is CASRPGLGADTQYF.

This chain uses TRBV7-2 with TRBJ2-5, with 7 bases identical to TRBD1. Germline CDR1 and CDR2: SGHTA and FQGNSA. The CDR3 covers 14 residues. Germline trimming cut 2 bases from V and 2 bases from J; bases unmatched to any gene: 2. The CDR3: CASSLMGQQETQYF. The CDR3 DNA is TGTGCCAGCAGCTTAATGGGACAGCAAGAGACCCAGTACTTC.

V gene TRBV28 combines with J gene TRBJ1-2; 8 bases fit TRBD1. Germline V gene lookup returns CDR1 MDHEN and CDR2 SYDVKM. V dropped 2 bases and J dropped 1; count of bases not matched to a gene: 3. The CDR3 loop spans 15 amino acids. This CDR3 is CASSLTGGFNYGYTF. The CDR3 DNA is TGTGCCAGCAGTTTAACAGGGGGGTTTAACTATGGCTACACCTTC.